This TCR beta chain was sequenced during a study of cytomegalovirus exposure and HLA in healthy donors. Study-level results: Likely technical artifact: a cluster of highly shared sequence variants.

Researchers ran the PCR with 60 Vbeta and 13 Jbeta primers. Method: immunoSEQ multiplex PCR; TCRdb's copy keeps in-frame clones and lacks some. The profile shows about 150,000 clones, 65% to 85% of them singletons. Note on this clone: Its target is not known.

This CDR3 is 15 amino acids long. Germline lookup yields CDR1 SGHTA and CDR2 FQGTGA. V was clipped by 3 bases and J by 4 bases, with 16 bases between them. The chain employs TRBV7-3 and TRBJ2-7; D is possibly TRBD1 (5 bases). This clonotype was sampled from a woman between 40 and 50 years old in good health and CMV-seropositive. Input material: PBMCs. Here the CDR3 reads CASSLVDSKSYEQYF. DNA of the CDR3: TGTGCCAGCAGCTTGGTAGACAGTAAGTCGTACGAGCAGTACTTC.